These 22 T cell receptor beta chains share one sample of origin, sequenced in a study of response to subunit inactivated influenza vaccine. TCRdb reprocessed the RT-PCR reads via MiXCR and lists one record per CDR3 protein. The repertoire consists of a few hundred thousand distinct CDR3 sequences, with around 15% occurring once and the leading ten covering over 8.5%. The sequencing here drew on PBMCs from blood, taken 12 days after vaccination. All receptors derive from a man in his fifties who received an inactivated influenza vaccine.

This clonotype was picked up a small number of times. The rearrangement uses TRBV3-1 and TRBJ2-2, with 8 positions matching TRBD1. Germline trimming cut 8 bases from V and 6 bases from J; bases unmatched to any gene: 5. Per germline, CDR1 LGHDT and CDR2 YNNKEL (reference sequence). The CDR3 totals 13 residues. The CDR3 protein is CASRQGKAGELFF. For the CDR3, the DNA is TGTGCCAGCCGACAGGGGAAGGCCGGGGAGCTGTTTTTT.

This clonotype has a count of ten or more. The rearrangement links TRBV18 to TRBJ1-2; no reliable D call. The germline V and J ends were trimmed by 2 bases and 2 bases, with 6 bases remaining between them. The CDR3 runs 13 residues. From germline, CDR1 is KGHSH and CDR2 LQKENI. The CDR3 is CASSPEQNYGYTF. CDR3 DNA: TGTGCCAGCTCACCAGAACAGAACTATGGCTACACCTTC.

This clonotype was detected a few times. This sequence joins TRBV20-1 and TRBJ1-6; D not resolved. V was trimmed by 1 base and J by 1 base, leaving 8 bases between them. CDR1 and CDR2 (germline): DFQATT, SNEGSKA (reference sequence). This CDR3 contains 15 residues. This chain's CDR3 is CSARGHGSYNSPLHF. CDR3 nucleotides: TGCAGTGCTAGAGGCCACGGTTCCTATAATTCACCCCTCCACTTT.

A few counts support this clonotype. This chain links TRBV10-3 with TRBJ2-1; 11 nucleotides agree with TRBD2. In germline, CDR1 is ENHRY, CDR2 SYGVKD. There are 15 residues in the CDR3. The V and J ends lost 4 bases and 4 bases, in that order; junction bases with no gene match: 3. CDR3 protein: CAISGSGGAYNEQFF. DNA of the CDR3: TGTGCCATCAGTGGTAGCGGGGGGGCATACAATGAGCAGTTCTTC.

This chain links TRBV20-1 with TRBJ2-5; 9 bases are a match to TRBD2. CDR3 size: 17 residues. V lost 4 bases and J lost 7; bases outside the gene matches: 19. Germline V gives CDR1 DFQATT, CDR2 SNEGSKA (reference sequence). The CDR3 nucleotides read TGCAGTGCTAATAGGGTGGGGGGTAGCGGGAGAGGAGGGACCCAGTACTTC. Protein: CSANRVGGSGRGGTQYF.

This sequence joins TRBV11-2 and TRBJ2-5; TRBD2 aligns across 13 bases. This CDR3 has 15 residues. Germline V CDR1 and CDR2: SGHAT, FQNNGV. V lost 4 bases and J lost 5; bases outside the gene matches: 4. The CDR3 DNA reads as TGTGCCAGCAGCTGGACTAGCGGGGGAGTGGAGACCCAGTACTTC. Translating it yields CASSWTSGGVETQYF.

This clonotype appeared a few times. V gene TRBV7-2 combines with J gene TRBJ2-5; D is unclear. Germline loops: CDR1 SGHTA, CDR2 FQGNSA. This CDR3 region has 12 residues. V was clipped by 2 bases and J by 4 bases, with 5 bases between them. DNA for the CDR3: TGTGCCAGCAGCTTAATGACAGAGACCCAGTACTTC. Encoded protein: CASSLMTETQYF.

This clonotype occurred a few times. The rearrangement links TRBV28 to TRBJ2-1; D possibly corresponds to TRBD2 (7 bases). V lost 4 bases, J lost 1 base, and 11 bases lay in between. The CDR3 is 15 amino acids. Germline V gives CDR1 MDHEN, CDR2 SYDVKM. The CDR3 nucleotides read TGTGCCAGCAGTTCGGGGGGCAGATCCTACAATGAGCAGTTCTTC. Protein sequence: CASSSGGRSYNEQFF.

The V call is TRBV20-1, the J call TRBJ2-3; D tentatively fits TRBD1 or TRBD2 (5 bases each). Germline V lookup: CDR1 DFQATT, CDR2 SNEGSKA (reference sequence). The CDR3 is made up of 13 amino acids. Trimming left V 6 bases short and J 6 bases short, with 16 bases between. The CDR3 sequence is CSARGFPPDTQYF. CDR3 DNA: TGCAGTGCGAGGGGCTTCCCTCCCGATACGCAGTATTTT.

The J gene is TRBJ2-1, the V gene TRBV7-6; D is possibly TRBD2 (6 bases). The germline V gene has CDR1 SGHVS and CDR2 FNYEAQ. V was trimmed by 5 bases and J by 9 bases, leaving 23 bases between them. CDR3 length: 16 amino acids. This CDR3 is CASSLNAGGLSGEQFF. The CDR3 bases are TGTGCCAGCAGCCTAAATGCCGGGGGATTATCGGGTGAGCAGTTCTTC.

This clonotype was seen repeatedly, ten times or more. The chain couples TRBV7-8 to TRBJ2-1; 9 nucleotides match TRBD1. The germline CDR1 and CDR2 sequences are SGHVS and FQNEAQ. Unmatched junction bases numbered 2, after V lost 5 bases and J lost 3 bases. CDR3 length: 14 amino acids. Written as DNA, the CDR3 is TGTGCCAGCAGCGTGACAGGGGGCTACAATGAGCAGTTCTTC. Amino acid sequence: CASSVTGGYNEQFF.

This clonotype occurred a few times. CDR3 nucleotide sequence: TGTGCCAGCAGTAGACTAGTCGCCGAGCAGTACTTC. It codes for CASSRLVAEQYF. V usage is TRBV6-2 or TRBV6-3 and J usage is TRBJ2-7, with D maybe TRBD2 (6 bases). The CDR3 consists of 12 residues. V shed 5 bases and J shed 6 bases, with 11 bases lying between them. Germline-derived CDR1 and CDR2 are MNHEY and SVGEGT.

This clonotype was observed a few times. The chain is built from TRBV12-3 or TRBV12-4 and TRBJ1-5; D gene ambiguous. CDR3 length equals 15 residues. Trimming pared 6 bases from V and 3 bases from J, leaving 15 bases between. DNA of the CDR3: TGTGCCAGCAGCGATAATCGGGAGTACAATCAGCCCCAGCATTTT. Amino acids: CASSDNREYNQPQHF.

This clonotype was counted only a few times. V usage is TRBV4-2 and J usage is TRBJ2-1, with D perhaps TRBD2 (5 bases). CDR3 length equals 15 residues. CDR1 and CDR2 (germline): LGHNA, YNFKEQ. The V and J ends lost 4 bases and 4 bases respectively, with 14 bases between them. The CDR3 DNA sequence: TGTGCCAGCAGCCCAGACCGGGAAACTTACAATGAGCAGTTCTTC. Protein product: CASSPDRETYNEQFF.

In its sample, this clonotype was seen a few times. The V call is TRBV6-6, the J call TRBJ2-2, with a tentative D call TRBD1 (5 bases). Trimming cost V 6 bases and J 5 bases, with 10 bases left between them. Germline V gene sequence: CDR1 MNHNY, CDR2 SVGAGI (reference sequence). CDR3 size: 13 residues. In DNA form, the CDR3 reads TGTGCCAGCAGCTCGACAGAGACCGGGGAGCTGTTTTTT. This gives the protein CASSSTETGELFF.

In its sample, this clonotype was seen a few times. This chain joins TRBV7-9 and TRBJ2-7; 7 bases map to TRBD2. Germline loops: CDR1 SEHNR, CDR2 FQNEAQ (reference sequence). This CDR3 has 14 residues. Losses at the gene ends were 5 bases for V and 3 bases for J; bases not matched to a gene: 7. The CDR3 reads CASSGGGTGYEQYF. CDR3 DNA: TGTGCCAGCAGCGGGGGGGGGACTGGCTACGAGCAGTACTTC.

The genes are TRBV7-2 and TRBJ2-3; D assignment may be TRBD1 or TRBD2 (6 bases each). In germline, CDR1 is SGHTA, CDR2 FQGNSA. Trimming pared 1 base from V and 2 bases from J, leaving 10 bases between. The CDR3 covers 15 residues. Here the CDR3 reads CASSLGGTFTDTQYF. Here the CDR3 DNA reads TGTGCCAGCAGCTTAGGCGGGACATTCACAGATACGCAGTATTTT. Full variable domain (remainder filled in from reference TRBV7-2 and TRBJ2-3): GAGVSQSPSNKVTEKGKDVELRCDPISGHTALYWYRQSLGQGLEFLIYFQGNSAPDKSGLPSDRFSAERTGGSVSTLTIQRTQQEDSAVYLCASSLGGTFTDTQYFGPGTRLTVL.

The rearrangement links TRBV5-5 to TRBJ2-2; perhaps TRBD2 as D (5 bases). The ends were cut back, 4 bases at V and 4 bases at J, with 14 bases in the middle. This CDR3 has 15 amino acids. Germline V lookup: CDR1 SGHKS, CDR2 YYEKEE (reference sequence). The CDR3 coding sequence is TGTGCCAGCAGCCCCCGGGATGGGCGCACCGGGGAGCTGTTTTTT. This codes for CASSPRDGRTGELFF.

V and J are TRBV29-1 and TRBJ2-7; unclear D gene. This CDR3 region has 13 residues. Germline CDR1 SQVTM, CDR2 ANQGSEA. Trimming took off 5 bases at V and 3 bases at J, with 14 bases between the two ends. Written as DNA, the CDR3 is TGCAGCGTTTCAGGACGGATTAACTACGAGCAGTACTTC. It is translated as CSVSGRINYEQYF.

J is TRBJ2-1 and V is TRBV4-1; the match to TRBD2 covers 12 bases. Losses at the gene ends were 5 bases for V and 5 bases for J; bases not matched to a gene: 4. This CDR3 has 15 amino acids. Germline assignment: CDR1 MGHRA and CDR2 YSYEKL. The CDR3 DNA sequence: TGCGCCAGCAGCGCCACTAGCGGGGGGCACAATGAGCAGTTCTTC. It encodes CASSATSGGHNEQFF.

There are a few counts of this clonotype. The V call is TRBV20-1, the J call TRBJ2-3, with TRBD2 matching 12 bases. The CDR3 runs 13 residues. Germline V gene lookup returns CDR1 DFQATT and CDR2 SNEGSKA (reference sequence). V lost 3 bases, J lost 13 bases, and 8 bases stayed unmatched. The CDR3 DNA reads TGCAGTGCTAGGGGGACTAGCGGGCGCCCCGAGTATTTT. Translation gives CSARGTSGRPEYF.

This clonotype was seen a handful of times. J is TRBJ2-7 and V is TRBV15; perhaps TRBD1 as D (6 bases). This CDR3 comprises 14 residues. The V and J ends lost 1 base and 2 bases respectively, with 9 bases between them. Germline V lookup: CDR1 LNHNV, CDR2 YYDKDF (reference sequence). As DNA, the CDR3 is TGTGCCACCAGCAGAGTCTCAGGGGCCTACGAGCAGTACTTC. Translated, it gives CATSRVSGAYEQYF.